These T cell receptor beta chains were read from a single sample in a study of blood T cell repertoires in COVID-19. The repertoire was sequenced with immunoSEQ multiplex PCR; TCRdb's copy has only in-frame clones and lacks some. The repertoire has hundreds of thousands of clones, about 88% of them found once; the top ten carry 1.4% to 1.5%. Sequenced material: PBMCs or T cells enriched from blood (not recorded which). The receptors were sampled from a woman between 18 and 29 years old who had been exposed to COVID-19. CDR3s include the opening cysteine and the closing phenylalanine or tryptophan. The D gene is left open where the match is weak.

TRBJ2-7,TRBD1,TRBV4-3,TGCGCCAGCAGCCAAGTCAGACAGGGAACCTACGAGCAGTACTTC,CASSQVRQGTYEQYF
TRBJ1-2,TRBD1,TRBV9,TGTGCCAGCAGCTCCCCTCAGGGGGTCTGGGGCTACACCTTC,CASSSPQGVWGYTF
TRBJ2-1,TRBD2,TRBV7-2,TGTGCCAGCAGCCTCTTAGCGGGAGGCCCGGGGAATGAGCAGTTCTTC,CASSLLAGGPGNEQFF
TRBJ1-1,.,TRBV27,TGTGCCAGCAGTCGAGAGGGAGGGAACACTGAAGCTTTCTTT,CASSREGGNTEAFF
TRBJ1-4,TRBD1,TRBV4-1,TGCGCCAGCAGCGTCTCCGGGACAGGGGGAGAAAAACTGTTTTTT,CASSVSGTGGEKLFF
TRBJ2-2,.,TRBV14,TGTGCCAGCAGCCAAAATGAGGACACCCGCACCGGGGAGCTGTTTTTT,CASSQNEDTRTGELFF
TRBJ2-5,TRBD2,TRBV18,TGTGCCAGCTCACCAGCGTTGGGAGGGAGAGGCCAAGAGACCCAGTACTTC,CASSPALGGRGQETQYF
TRBJ2-2,.,TRBV28,TGTGCCAGCAGTCCGCACTTGACCGGGGAGCTGTTTTTT,CASSPHLTGELFF
TRBJ1-2,TRBD1,TRBV14,TGTGCCAGCAGCCCCCAACAGGGGTCCCATTATGGCTACACCTTC,CASSPQQGSHYGYTF
TRBJ2-1,.,TRBV5-1,TGCGCCAGCAGCCCGAGGAGGTTTAACTGGACAGTCCCCCACAACAATGAGCAGTTCTTC,CASSPRRFNWTVPHNNEQFF
TRBJ1-4,.,TRBV5-4,TGTGCCAGCAGCTTGCAGTCGACTGCAACTAATGAAAAACTGTTTTTT,CASSLQSTATNEKLFF